Below, 9 T cell receptor beta chains from the same sample are listed, as sequenced in a study of response to subunit inactivated influenza vaccine. TCRdb redid the calling of the RT-PCR reads with MiXCR, one entry per CDR3 protein. In the table there are some 640,000 distinct CDR3 sequences, roughly 14% of which are singletons. Specimen: PBMCs from blood, collected roughly 15 days before vaccination. These receptors originate from a man in his fifties who received an inactivated influenza vaccine.

This clonotype was detected only a few times. The chain employs TRBV19 and TRBJ2-2; TRBD2 matches at 13 bases. After removal of 4 bases from V and 7 bases from J, the junction contained 6 bases not matched to a gene. This CDR3 contains 16 residues. Germline-derived CDR1 and CDR2 are LNHDA and SQIVND (reference sequence). The CDR3 sequence is CASSTGTSGVIGELFF. CDR3 DNA sequence: TGTGCCAGTAGTACGGGGACTAGCGGGGTCATCGGGGAGCTGTTTTTT.

This clonotype was recorded a few times. The chain couples TRBV4-3 to TRBJ2-2; D gene ambiguous. The V gene lost 1 base and the J gene lost 6 bases, with 12 bases spanning the gap. The CDR3 totals 15 residues. Germline CDR1 reads LGHNA; CDR2 reads YSLEER. The CDR3: CASSQVIVSPGELFF. The CDR3 region has the DNA TGCGCCAGCAGCCAAGTTATAGTATCACCCGGGGAGCTGTTTTTT.

This clonotype was seen at least ten times. The chain recombines TRBV12-3 or TRBV12-4 with TRBJ2-3; TRBD2 agrees at 11 bases. With 1 base clipped from V and 4 bases from J, the junction kept 1 base outside the gene matches. This CDR3 contains 15 residues. Here the CDR3 reads CASSLDSGGADTQYF. The CDR3 DNA reads TGTGCCAGCAGTTTAGATAGCGGGGGGGCAGATACGCAGTATTTT.

This clonotype was detected only a few times. V and J are TRBV4-3 and TRBJ2-2, with a tentative D call TRBD2 (5 bases). Trimming pared 4 bases from V and 0 bases from J, leaving 9 bases between. The CDR3 spans 15 residues. Germline loops: CDR1 LGHNA, CDR2 YSLEER. The CDR3 bases are TGCGCCAGCAGCCGGGTAGCGACGAACACCGGGGAGCTGTTTTTT. Translation: CASSRVATNTGELFF.

The genes are TRBV18 and TRBJ2-7; D might be TRBD1 (6 bases). Germline V gene lookup returns CDR1 KGHSH and CDR2 LQKENI. This CDR3 is built from 14 residues. V lost 0 bases, J lost 0 bases, and 6 bases lay in between. The CDR3 DNA sequence: TGTGCCAGCTCACCACCGACAGGCTCCTACGAGCAGTACTTC. Translating it yields CASSPPTGSYEQYF.

This clonotype was seen more than once but under ten times. V usage is TRBV4-3 and J usage is TRBJ2-7; no reliable D call. Trimming took off 2 bases at V and 1 base at J, with 6 bases between the two ends. The germline gives CDR1 LGHNA, CDR2 YSLEER. CDR3 length: 13 amino acids. The CDR3 loop is CASSQIQSYEQYF. The CDR3 DNA reads as TGCGCCAGCAGCCAAATACAGTCCTACGAGCAGTACTTC.

J is TRBJ2-1 and V is TRBV6-2 or TRBV6-3; 9 nucleotides match TRBD2. Germline CDR1 is MNHEY and CDR2 is SVGEGT. The CDR3 sequence is 16 residues long. Trimming cost V 7 bases and J 7 bases; bases outside gene matches: 14. The CDR3, as DNA: TGTGCCAGCACCCCACGGGGGCGGGGGGGCCTTAATGAGCAGTTCTTC. The encoded protein is CASTPRGRGGLNEQFF.

CDR3 amino acids: CASSIGAQDYEQYF. DNA for the CDR3: TGTGCCAGTAGTATCGGAGCTCAAGACTACGAGCAGTACTTC. V is TRBV19 and J is TRBJ2-7; D gene unclear. The CDR3 loop spans 14 amino acids. The germline V gene has CDR1 LNHDA and CDR2 SQIVND (reference sequence). V lost 3 bases, J lost 3 bases, and 12 bases lay in between.

The V call is TRBV4-1, the J call TRBJ2-2; possibly TRBD2 for D (6 bases). Trimming shortened V by 5 bases and J by 3 bases, and 16 bases separated the two germline ends. Per the germline V gene, CDR1 is MGHRA and CDR2 is YSYEKL. This CDR3 is built from 16 residues. CDR3 loop: CASSKRWRGDTGELFF. CDR3 sequence (DNA): TGCGCCAGCAGCAAGAGGTGGAGGGGCGACACCGGGGAGCTGTTTTTT.